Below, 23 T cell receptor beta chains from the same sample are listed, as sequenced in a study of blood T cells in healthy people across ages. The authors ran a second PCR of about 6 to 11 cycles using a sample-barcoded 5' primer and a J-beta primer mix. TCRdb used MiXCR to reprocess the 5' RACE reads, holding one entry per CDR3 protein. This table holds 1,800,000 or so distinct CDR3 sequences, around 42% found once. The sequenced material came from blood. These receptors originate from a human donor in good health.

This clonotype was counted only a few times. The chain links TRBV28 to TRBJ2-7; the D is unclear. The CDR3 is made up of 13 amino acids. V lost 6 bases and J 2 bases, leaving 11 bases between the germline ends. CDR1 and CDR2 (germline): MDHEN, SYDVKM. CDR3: CASRLHLAYEQYF. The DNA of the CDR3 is TGTGCCAGCAGACTACATCTAGCCTACGAGCAGTACTTC. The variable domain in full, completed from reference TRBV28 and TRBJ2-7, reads DVKVTQSSRYLVKRTGEKVFLECVQDMDHENMFWYRQDPGLGLRLIYFSYDVKMKEKGDIPEGYSVSREKKERFSLILESASTNQTSMYLCASRLHLAYEQYFGPGTRLTVT.

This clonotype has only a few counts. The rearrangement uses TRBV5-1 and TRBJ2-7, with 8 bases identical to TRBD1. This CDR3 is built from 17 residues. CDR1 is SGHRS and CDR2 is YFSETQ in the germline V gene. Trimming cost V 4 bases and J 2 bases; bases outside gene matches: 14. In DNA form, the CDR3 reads TGCGCCAGCAGCCCGGAGGGGCTGGACAGGGTGCCCTACGAGCAGTACTTC. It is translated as CASSPEGLDRVPYEQYF.

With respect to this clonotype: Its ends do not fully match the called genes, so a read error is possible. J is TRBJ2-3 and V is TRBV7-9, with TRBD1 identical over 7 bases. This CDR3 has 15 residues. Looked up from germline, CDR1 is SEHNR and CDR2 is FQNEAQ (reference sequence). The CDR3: CASSLTGEFTGTQYF. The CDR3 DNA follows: TGTGCCAGCAGCTTAACAGGGGAGTTCACAGGTACGCAGTATTTT.

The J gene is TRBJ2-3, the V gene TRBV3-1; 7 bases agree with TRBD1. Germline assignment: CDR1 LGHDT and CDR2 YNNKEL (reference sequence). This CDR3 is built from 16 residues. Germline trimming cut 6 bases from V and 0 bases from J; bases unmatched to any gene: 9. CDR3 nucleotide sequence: TGTGCCAGCAGACTAAACAGGGGTGAAAGCACAGATACGCAGTATTTT. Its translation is CASRLNRGESTDTQYF.

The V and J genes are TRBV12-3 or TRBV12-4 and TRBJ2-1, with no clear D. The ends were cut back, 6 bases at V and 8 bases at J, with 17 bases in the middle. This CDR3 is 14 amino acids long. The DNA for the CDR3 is TGTGCCAGCAGGCCCACCCATTTTCCGGATGAGCAGTTCTTC. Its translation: CASRPTHFPDEQFF.

The CDR3 DNA is TGTGCCAGCAGCCGTCCCAACCCCTACGAGCAGTACTTC. This encodes CASSRPNPYEQYF. The chain has TRBV3-1 and TRBJ2-7, with D hard to call. V was shortened by 4 bases and J by 2 bases, with 9 bases between the two germline ends. The CDR3 sequence is 13 residues long. Germline V CDR1 and CDR2: LGHDT, YNNKEL (reference sequence).

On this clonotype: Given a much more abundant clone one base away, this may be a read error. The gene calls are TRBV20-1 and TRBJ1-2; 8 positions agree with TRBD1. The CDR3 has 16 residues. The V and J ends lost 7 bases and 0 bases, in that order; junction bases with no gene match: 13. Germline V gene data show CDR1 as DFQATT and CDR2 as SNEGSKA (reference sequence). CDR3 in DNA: TGCAGTGTGGAGGGGGACAGGCAACCGGCTAACTATGGCTACACCTTC. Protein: CSVEGDRQPANYGYTF.

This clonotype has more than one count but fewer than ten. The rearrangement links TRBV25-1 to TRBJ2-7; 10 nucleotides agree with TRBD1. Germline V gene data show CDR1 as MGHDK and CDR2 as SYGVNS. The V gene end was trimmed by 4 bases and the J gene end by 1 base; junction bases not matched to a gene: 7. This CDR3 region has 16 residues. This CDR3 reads CASSAARQGASYEQYF. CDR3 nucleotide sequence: TGTGCCAGCAGTGCAGCCCGACAGGGGGCTTCCTACGAGCAGTACTTC.

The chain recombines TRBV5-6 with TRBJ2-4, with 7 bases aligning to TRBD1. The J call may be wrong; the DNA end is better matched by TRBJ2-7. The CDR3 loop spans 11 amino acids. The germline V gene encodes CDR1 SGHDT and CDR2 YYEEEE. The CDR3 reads CASIRGYEQYF. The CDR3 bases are TGTGCCAGCATCAGGGGGTACGAGCAGTACTTC.

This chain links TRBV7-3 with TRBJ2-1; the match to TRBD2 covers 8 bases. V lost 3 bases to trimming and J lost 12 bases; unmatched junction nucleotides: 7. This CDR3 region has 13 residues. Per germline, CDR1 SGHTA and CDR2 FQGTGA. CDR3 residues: CASSFKGGGPQFF. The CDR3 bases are TGTGCCAGCAGCTTTAAGGGCGGGGGGCCGCAGTTCTTC. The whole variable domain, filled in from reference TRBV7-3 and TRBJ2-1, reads GAGVSQTPSNKVTEKGKYVELRCDPISGHTALYWYRQSLGQGPEFLIYFQGTGAADDSGLPNDRFFAVRPEGSVSTLKIQRTERGDSAVYLCASSFKGGGPQFFGPGTRLTVL.

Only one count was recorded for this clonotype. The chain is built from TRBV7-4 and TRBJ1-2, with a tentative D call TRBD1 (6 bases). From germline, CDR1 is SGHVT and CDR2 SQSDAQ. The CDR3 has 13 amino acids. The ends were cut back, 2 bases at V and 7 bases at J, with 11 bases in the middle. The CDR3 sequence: CASSLSGDPGYTF. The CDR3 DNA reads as TGTGCCAGCAGCTTATCAGGGGATCCTGGCTACACCTTC. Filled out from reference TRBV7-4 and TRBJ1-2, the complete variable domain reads GAGVSQSPRYKVAKRGRDVALRCDSISGHVTLYWYRQTLGQGSEVLTYSQSDAQRDKSGRPSGRFSAERPERSVSTLKIQRTEQGDSAVYLCASSLSGDPGYTFGSGTRLTVV.

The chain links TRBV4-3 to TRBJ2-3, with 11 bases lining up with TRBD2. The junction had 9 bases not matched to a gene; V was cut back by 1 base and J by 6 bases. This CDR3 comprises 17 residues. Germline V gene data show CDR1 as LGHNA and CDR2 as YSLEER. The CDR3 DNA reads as TGCGCCAGCAGCCAAGGTTTGCTAGCGGGGGGCGTGGATACGCAGTATTTT. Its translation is CASSQGLLAGGVDTQYF.

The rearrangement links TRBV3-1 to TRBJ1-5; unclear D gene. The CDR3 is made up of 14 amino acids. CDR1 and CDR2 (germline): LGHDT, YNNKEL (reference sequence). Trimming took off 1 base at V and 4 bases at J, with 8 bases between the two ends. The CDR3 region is CASSQGERNQPQHF. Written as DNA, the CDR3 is TGTGCCAGCAGCCAAGGGGAACGGAATCAGCCCCAGCATTTT.

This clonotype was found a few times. The CDR3 protein is CASSRDTRTEAFF. The CDR3 nucleotides read TGTGCCAGCAGTAGGGACACCAGAACTGAAGCTTTCTTT. The chain carries TRBV6-2 or TRBV6-3 and TRBJ1-1, with D maybe TRBD1 (6 bases). The ends were cut back, 5 bases at V and 5 bases at J, with 12 bases in the middle. The CDR3 length is 13 residues. CDR1 MNHEY and CDR2 SVGEGT come from the germline V gene.

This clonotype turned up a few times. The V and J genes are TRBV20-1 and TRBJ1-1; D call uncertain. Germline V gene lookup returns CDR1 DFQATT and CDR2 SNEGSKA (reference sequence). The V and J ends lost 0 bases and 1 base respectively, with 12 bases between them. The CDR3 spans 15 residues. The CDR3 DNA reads TGCAGTGCTAGAGATTACGAGAGGGAGAACACTGAAGCTTTCTTT. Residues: CSARDYERENTEAFF.

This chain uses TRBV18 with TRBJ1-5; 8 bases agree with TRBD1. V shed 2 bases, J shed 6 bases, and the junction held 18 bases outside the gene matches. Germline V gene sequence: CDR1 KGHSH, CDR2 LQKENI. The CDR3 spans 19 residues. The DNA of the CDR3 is TGTGCCAGCTCACCAATGTCCTTTCAGGGGGCCAGCATCAGTCAGCCCCAGCATTTT. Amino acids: CASSPMSFQGASISQPQHF.

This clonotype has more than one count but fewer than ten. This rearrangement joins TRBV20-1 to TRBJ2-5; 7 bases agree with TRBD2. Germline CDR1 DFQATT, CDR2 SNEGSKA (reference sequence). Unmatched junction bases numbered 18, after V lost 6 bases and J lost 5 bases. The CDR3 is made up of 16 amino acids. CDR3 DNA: TGCAGTGCCACAGATTTCTCCGCGGGGGAGCGGGAGACCCAGTACTTC. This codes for CSATDFSAGERETQYF.

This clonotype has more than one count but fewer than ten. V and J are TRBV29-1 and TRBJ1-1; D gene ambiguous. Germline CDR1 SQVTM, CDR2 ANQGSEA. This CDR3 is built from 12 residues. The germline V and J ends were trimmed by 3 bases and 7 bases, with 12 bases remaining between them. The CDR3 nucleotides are TGCAGCGTTGATTCCCCACAAGATGAAGCTTTCTTT. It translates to CSVDSPQDEAFF.

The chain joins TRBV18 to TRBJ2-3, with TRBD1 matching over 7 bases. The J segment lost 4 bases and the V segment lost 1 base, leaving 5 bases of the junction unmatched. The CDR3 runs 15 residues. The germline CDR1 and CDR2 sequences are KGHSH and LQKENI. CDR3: CASSPQGASADTQYF. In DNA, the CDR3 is TGTGCCAGCTCACCACAGGGGGCGAGCGCAGATACGCAGTATTTT.

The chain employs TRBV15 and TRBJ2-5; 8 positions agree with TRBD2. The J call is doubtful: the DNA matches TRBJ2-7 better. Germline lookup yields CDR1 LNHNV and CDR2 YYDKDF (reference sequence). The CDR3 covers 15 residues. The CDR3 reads CATSSPSSGGYEQYF. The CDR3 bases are TGTGCCACCAGCAGCCCCTCCAGCGGGGGTTACGAGCAGTACTTC.

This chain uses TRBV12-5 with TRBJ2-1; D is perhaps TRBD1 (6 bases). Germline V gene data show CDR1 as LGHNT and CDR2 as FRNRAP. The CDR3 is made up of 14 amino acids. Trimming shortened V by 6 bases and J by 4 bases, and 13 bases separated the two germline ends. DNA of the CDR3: TGTGCTAGTGGCCTAACAGGGTTTTACAATGAGCAGTTCTTC. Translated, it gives CASGLTGFYNEQFF.

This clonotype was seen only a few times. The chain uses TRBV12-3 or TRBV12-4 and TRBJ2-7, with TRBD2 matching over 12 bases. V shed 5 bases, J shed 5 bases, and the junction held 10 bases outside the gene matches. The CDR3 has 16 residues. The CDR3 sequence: CASSATSGGPSNEQYF. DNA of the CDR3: TGTGCCAGCAGTGCCACTAGCGGGGGGCCGTCCAACGAGCAGTACTTC.

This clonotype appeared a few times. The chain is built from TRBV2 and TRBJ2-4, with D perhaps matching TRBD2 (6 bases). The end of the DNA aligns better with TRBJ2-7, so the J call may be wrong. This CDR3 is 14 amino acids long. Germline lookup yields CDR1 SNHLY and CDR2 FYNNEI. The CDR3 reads CASVLDYPLGEQYF. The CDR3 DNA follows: TGTGCCAGCGTTTTGGACTACCCGCTGGGCGAGCAGTACTTC.